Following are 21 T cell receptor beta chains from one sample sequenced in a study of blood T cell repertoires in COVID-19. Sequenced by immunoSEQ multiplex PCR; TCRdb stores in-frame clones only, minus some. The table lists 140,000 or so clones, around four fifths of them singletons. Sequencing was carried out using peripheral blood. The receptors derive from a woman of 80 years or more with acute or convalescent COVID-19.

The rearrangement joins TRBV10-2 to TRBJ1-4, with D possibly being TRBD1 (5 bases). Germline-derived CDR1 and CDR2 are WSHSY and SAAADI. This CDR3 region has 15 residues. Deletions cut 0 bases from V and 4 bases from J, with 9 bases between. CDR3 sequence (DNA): TGCGCCAGCAGTGAGTCGGCAGGGCATAATGAAAAACTGTTTTTT. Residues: CASSESAGHNEKLFF.

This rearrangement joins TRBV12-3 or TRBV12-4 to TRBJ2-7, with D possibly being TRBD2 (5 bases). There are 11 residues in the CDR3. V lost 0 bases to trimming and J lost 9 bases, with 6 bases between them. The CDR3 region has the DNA TGTGCCAGCAGTTTAGCCGGAGGGCAGTACTTC. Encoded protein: CASSLAGGQYF.

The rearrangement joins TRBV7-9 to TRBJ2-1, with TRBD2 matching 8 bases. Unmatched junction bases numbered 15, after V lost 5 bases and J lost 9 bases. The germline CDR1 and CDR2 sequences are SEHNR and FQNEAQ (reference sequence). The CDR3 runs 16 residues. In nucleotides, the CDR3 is TGTGCCAGCAGCACTCCGGAAAGCGGGAGAGGGGTTGAGCAGTTCTTC. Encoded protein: CASSTPESGRGVEQFF.

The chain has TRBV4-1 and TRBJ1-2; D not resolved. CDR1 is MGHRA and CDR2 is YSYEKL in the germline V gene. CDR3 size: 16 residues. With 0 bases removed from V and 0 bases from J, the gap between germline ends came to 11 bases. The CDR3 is CASSQDWGGTNYGYTF. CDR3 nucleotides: TGCGCCAGCAGCCAAGATTGGGGAGGAACTAACTATGGCTACACCTTC.

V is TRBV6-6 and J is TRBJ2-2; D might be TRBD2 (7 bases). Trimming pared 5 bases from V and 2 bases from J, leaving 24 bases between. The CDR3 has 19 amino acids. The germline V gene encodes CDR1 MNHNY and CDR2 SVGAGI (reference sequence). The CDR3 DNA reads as TGTGCCAGCAGTCGCGAATGGGGGGGCCGGAGATTAAACACCGGGGAGCTGTTTTTT. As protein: CASSREWGGRRLNTGELFF.

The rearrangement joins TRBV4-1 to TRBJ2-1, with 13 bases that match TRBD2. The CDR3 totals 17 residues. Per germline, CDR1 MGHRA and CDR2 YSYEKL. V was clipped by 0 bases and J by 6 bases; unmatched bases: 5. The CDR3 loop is CASSQDPRLAGGNEQFF. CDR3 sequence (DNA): TGCGCCAGCAGCCAAGATCCGAGACTAGCGGGGGGCAATGAGCAGTTCTTC.

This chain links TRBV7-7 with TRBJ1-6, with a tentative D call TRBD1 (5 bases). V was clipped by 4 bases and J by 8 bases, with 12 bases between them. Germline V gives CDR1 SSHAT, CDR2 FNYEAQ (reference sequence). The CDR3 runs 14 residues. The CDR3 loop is CASSSGHLDSPLHF. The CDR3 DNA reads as TGTGCCAGCAGCTCTGGACACCTCGATTCACCCCTCCACTTT.

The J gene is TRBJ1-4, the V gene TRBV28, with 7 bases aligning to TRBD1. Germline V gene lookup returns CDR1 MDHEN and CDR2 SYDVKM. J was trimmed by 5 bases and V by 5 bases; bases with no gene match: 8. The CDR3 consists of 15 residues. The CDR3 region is CASSLSWDRNEKLFF. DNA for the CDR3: TGTGCCAGCAGTCTCAGTTGGGACAGAAATGAAAAACTGTTTTTT. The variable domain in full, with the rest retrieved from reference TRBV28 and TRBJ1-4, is DVKVTQSSRYLVKRTGEKVFLECVQDMDHENMFWYRQDPGLGLRLIYFSYDVKMKEKGDIPEGYSVSREKKERFSLILESASTNQTSMYLCASSLSWDRNEKLFFGSGTQLSVL.

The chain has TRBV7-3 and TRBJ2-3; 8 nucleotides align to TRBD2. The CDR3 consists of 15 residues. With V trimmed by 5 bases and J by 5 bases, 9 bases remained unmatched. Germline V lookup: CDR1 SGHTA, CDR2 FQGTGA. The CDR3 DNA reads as TGTGCCAGCAGCCCCCGGGGGGGGCAAGAAGATACGCAGTATTTT. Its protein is CASSPRGGQEDTQYF.

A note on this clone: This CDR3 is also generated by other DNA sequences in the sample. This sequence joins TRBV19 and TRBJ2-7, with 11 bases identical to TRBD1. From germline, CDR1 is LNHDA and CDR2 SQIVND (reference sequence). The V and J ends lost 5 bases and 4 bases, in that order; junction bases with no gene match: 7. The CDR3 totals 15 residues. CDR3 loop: CASSPGQGASYEQYF. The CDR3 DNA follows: TGTGCCAGTAGTCCCGGACAGGGGGCGAGTTACGAGCAGTACTTC.

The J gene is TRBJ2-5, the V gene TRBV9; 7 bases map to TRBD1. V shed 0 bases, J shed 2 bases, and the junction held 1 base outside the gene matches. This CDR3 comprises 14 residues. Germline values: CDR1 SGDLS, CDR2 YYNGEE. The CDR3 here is CASSVGGQQETQYF. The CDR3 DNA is TGTGCCAGCAGCGTAGGGGGACAGCAAGAGACCCAGTACTTC.

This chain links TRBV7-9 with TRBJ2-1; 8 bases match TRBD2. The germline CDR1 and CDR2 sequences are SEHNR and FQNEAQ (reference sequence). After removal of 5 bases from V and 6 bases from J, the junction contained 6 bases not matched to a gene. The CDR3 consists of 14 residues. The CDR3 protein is CASSAPGGFNEQFF. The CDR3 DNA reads TGTGCCAGCAGCGCCCCGGGGGGGTTCAATGAGCAGTTCTTC.

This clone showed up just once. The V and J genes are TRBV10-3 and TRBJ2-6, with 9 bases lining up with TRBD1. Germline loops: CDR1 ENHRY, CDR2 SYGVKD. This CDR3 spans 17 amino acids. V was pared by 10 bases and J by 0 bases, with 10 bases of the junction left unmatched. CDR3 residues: CATLRTGANSGANVLTF. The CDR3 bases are TGTGCCACCCTGCGGACAGGGGCGAACTCTGGGGCCAACGTCCTGACTTTC.

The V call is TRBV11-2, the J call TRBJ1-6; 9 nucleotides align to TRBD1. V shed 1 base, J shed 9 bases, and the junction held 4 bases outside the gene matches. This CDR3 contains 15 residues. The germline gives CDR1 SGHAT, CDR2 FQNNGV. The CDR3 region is CASSLATGGGSPLHF. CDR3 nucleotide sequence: TGTGCCAGCAGCTTAGCTACAGGGGGCGGTTCACCCCTCCACTTT. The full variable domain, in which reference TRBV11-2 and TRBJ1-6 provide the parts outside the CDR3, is EAGVAQSPRYKIIEKRQSVAFWCNPISGHATLYWYQQILGQGPKLLIQFQNNGVVDDSQLPKDRFSAERLKGVDSTLKIQPAKLEDSAVYLCASSLATGGGSPLHFGNGTRLTVT.

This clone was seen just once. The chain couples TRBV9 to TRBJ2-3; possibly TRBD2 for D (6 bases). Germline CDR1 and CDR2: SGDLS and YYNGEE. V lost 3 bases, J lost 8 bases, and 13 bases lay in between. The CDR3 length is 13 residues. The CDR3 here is CASSGLGVFTQYF. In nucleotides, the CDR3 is TGTGCCAGCAGCGGACTAGGGGTGTTTACGCAGTATTTT.

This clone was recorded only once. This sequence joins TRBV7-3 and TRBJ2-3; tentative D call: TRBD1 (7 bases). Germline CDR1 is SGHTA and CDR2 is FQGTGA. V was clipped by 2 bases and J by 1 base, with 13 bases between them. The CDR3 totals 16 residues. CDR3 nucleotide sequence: TGTGCCAGCAGCTTATCAGGGGGGTCTGGCACAGATACGCAGTATTTT. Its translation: CASSLSGGSGTDTQYF.

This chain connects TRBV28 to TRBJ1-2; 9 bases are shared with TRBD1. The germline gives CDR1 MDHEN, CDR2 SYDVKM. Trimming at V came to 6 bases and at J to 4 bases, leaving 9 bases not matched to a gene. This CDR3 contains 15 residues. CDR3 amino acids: CASRNNRGRLYGYTF. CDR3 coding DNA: TGTGCCAGCAGAAACAACAGGGGGCGCCTCTATGGCTACACCTTC.

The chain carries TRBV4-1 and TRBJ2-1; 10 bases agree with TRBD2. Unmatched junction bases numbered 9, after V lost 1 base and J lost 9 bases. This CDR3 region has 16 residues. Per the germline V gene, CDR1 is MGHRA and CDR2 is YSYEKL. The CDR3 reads CASSQGGLLAGFEQFF. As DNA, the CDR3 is TGCGCCAGCAGCCAAGGAGGCTTACTAGCGGGATTTGAGCAGTTCTTC.

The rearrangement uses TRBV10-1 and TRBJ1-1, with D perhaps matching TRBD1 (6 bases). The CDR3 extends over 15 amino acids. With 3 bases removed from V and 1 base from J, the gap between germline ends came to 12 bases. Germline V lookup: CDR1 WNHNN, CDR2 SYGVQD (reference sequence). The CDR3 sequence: CASSDRGGGNTEAFF. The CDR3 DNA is TGCGCCAGCAGTGATCGGGGAGGGGGGAACACTGAAGCTTTCTTT.

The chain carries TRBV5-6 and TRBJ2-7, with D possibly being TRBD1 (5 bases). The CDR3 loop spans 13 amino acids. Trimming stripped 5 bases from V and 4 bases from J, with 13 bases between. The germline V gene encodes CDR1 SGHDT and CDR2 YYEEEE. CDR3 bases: TGTGCCAGCAGAATGACAGATTCGTACGAGCAGTACTTC. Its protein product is CASRMTDSYEQYF.

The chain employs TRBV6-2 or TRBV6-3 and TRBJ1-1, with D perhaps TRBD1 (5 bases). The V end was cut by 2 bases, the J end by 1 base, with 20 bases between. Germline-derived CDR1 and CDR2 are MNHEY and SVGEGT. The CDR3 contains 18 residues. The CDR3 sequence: CASSYDLAGWDSNTEAFF. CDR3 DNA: TGTGCCAGCAGTTACGATCTCGCAGGGTGGGACTCGAACACTGAAGCTTTCTTT.